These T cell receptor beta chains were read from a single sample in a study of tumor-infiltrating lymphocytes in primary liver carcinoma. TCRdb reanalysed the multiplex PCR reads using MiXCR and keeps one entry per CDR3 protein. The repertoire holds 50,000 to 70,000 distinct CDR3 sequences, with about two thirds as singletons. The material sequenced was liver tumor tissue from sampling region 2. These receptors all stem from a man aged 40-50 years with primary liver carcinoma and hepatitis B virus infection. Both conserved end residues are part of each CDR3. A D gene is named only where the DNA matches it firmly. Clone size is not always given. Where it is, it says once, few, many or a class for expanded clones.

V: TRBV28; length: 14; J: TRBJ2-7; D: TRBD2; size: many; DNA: TGTGCCAGCAGTATAGGACTAGCATTTTACGAGCAGTACTTC; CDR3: CASSIGLAFYEQYF
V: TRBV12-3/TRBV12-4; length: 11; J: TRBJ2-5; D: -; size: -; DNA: TGTGCCAACAGTTTAGGGGGGACCCAGTACTTT; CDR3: CANSLGGTQYF
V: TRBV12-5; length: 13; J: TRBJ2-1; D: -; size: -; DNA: TGTGCTAGTGGTCCCCGTTACTCCAATAAGCAGTTCTTC; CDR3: CASGPRYSNKQFF
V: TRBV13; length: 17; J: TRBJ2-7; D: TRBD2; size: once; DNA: TGTGCTAGCAGCCTACAACTTAGCGGGAGGACGGCCTACAAGCAGTACTTC; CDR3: CASSLQLSGRTAYKQYF
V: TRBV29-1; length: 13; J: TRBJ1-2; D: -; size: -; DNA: TGCAGCGTCCGCAAAAGGACGGGGCGAGGCTACACCTTC; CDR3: CSVRKRTGRGYTF
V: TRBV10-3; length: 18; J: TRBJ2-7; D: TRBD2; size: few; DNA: TGTGCCATCAGGGCTCCCCCCGGGACTAGCCTTACGTCTGGCGAGCAGTACTTC; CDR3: CAIRAPPGTSLTSGEQYF
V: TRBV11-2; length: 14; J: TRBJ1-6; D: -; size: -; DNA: TGTACCAGCAGCTTATATCTATCAAATTCACCCCTCCACTTT; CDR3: CTSSLYLSNSPLHF
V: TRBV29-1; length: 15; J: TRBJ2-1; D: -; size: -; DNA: TGCAGTGTCGAGGGTCTGGCAAGAGCTCCCAATGAGCAGTTCTTC; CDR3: CSVEGLARAPNEQFF
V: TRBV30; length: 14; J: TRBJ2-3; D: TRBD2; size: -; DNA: TGTGCCTGGAGCCGACTAGCGTTCACAGATACGCAGTATTTT; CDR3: CAWSRLAFTDTQYF
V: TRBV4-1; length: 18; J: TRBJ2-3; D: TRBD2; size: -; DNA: TGCGCCGGCAGGCAGACCATTGCCCTTGCGGGAGTCACCGATACGCAGTATTTT; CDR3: CAGRQTIALAGVTDTQYF
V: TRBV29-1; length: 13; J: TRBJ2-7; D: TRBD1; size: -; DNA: TGCAGTGTTGGCACGACAGGGATCCACGAGCAATACTTC; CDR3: CSVGTTGIHEQYF
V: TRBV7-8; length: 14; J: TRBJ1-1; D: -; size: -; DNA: TGTGTCAGCAGCTGTGTCTGGGAATCGGCTGAAGCTTTCTTT; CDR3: CVSSCVWESAEAFF
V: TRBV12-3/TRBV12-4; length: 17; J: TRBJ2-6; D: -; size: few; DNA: TGTGCCAGCAGTCCTCTCCGGGCCTACTCTGGGGCCAACGTCCTGACTTTC; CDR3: CASSPLRAYSGANVLTF
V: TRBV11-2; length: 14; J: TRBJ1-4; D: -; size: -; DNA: TGTGTCATCAGCTTAGATCTTGGGGGGCTCCGGCTGTTTTTT; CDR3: CVISLDLGGLRLFF
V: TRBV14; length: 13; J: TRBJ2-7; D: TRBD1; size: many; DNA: TGTGCCAGCAGCGGGACAGGGGCTGGCGAGCAGTACTTC; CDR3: CASSGTGAGEQYF
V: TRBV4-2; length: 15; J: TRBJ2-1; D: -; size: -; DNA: TGTGCCAGCAGCCAAGTGGCTAGCGTGAGTAATGAGCAGTTCTTC; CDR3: CASSQVASVSNEQFF
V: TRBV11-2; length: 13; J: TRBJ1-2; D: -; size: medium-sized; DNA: TGTGCCAGTGGCCCGGGGGTTAACTATGGCTACACCTTC; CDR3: CASGPGVNYGYTF
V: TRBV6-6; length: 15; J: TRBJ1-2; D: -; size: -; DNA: TGTGCCAGCAGTTCAGCGAGACGGATTAACTATGGCTACACCTTC; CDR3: CASSSARRINYGYTF
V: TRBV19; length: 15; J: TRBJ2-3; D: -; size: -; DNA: TGTGCCAGTAGTATAGCGGGGCTGGAAGGAGATACGCAGTATTTT; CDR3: CASSIAGLEGDTQYF
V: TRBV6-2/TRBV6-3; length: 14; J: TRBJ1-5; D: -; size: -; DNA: TGTGCCAGCTGTTACATGACCCCCAATCAGCCCCAGCATTTT; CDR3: CASCYMTPNQPQHF
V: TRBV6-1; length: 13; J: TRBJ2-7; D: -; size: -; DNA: TGTGCCAGCAGTCCTACCGGGTGGGTCAAGCAGTACTTC; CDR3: CASSPTGWVKQYF
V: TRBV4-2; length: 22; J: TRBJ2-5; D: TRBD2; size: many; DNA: TGTGCCAGCAGCCAACTAGAGGGGGGACTAGCGGGTACACGAGCCTCCCAAGAGACCCAGTACTTC; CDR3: CASSQLEGGLAGTRASQETQYF
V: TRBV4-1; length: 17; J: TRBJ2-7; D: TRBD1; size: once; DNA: TGCGCCAGCAGCCAAGGCTTGGGGACAGGGGTCTTCTACGAACAGTACTTC; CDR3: CASSQGLGTGVFYEQYF
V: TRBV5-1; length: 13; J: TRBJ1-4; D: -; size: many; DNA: TGCGCCAGCAGCTTGGCGACAGCTGAAAAACTGTTTTTT; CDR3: CASSLATAEKLFF
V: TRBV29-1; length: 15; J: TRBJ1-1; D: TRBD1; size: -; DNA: TGCGGCGTGTCAGGGGGCTGGGGAATGAACACTGTAACTTTCTTT; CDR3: CGVSGGWGMNTVTFF
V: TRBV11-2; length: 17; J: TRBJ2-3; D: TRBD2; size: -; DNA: TGTACCAGCAGCCTGCCGACTAGCGGGAAGCCCGCGGATACGCAGTATTTT; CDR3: CTSSLPTSGKPADTQYF
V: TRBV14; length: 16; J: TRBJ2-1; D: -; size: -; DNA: TGTGCCAGCAGCATGCTAGGAGACAGCTCCTACAATGAGCAGTTCTTC; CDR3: CASSMLGDSSYNEQFF
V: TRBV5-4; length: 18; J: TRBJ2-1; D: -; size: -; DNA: TGTGCCAGCAGCTTAGGGGGAGCGGTCCTGAGCTCCTACAATGAGCAGTTCTTC; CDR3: CASSLGGAVLSSYNEQFF
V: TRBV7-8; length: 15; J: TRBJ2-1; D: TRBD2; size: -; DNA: TGTGCCAGCAACCCCCTCAGGACTAGCGAGAATGAGCACTTCTTC; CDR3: CASNPLRTSENEHFF
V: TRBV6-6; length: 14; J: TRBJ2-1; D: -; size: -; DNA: TGTGACAGCCTGCCGATCGAGGGGAACAATGAGCAGTTCTTC; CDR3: CDSLPIEGNNEQFF
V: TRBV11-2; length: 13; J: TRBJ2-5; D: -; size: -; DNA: TGTGCCAGCAGCTTAGTCCTGGAAGAGACCCAGTGCTTT; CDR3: CASSLVLEETQCF
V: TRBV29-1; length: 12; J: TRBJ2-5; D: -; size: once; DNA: TGCAGCGTGGACCTTCCGATGGAGACCCGATACTTC; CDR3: CSVDLPMETRYF
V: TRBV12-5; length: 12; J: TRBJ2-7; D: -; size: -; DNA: TGCGCTATTGGTTTCGGGCAATACGAGCAGTACTTC; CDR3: CAIGFGQYEQYF
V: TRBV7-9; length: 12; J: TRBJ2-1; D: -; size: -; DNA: TGCGCCAGCAACTTAGTTAACCAAGAGCAGTTCTTC; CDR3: CASNLVNQEQFF
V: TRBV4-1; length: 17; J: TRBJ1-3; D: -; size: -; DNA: TGCGCCAGCAGCCAAGGGCGCAGCAGGAGCTCTGGAAACAGCATATATTTT; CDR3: CASSQGRSRSSGNSIYF
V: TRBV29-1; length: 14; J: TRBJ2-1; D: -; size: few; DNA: TGCAGCGTTGATGCCGGGGTAACGGTGGATGAGCAGTTCTTC; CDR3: CSVDAGVTVDEQFF
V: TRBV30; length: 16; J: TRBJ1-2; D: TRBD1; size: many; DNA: TGTGCCTGGAGCTCTGGGGACAGGGAATTTACCTATGGCTACACCTTC; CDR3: CAWSSGDREFTYGYTF
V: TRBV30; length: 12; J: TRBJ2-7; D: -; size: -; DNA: TGTGTCTGGGGCGTCCGGGACCACGAGCAGTACTTC; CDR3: CVWGVRDHEQYF
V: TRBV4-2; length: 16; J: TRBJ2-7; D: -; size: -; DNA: TGTGCCAGCAGCCAAGGGGGCTTGGCGGTCTCCTACGAGCAGTACTTC; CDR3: CASSQGGLAVSYEQYF
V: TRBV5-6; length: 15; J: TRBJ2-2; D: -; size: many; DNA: TGTGCCAGCAGCTTGGCACCCAGAGTCACCGGGGAGCTGTTTTTT; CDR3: CASSLAPRVTGELFF
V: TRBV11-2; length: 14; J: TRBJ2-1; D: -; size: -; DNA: TGTGCTAGCAGCTTATACCGGCTAGTCAGTGGGCAGTTCTTC; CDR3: CASSLYRLVSGQFF
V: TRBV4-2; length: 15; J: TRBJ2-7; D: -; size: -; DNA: TGTGTCAGCAGCCAAGTGTGGACTAACCCCTACAAGCAGTACTTT; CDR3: CVSSQVWTNPYKQYF
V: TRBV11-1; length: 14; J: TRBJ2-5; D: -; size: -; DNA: TGTGACAGCTGCTTTAACCGGGAGCAGGAGACCCAGTGCTTC; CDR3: CDSCFNREQETQCF
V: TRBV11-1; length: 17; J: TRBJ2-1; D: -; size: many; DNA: TGTGCCAGCAGCTCAAACGGGATGAGCAGGTTGTTTAATGAGCAGTTCTTC; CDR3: CASSSNGMSRLFNEQFF
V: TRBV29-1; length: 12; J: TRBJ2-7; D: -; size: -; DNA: TGCAGCGTCACGTCGGAAGGGGCTCGGCAGTACTTC; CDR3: CSVTSEGARQYF
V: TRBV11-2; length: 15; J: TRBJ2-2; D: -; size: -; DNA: TGTACCAGCAATTTTGCGGGATCGAACACCGGGGAGCTGTTTTTT; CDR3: CTSNFAGSNTGELFF
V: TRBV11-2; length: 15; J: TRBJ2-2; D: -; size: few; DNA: TGTGCCAGCAGCTTAGTCGGACGGGGCACCGGGGAGCTGTTTTTT; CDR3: CASSLVGRGTGELFF
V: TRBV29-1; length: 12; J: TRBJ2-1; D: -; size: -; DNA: TGCAGCGCCCGCTCAAGGGGGAATAAGCAGTTCTTC; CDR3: CSARSRGNKQFF
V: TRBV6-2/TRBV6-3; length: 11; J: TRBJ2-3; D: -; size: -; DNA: TGTGCCAGCAGTTACTTCGATACGCAGTATTTT; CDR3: CASSYFDTQYF
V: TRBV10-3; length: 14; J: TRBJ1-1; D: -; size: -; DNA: TGTGTCATCATGGGGCAGGGGATTGGCACTGAAGCTTTCTTT; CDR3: CVIMGQGIGTEAFF
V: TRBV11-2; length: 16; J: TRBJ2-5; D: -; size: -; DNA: TGTGCCAGTAGCCAAACTCCTGGTGCAGGGAAAGAGACCCAGTACTTC; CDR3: CASSQTPGAGKETQYF
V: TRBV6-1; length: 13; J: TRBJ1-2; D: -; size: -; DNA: TGTGCCAGCAGTGAAGTTCCAAACTTTGACTACACCTTC; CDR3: CASSEVPNFDYTF